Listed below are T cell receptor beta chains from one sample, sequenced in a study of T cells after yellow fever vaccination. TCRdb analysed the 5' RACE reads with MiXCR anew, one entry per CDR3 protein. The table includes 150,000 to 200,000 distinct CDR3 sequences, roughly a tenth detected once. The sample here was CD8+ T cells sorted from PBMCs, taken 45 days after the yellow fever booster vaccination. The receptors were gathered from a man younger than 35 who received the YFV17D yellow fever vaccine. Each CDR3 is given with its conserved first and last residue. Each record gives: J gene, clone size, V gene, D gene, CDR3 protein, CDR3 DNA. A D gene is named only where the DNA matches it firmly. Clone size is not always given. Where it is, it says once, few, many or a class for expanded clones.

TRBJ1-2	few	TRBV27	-	CASSPPRGRITF	TGTGCCAGCAGTCCTCCCCGCGGGAGGATTACCTTC
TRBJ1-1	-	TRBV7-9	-	CASSSAENTEAFF	TGTGCCAGCAGCAGTGCGGAGAACACTGAAGCTTTCTTT
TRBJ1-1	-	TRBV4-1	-	CASSQDQTAPDTEAFF	TGCGCCAGCAGCCAAGATCAAACAGCCCCGGACACTGAAGCTTTCTTT
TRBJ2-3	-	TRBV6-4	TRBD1	CASSDGTGSTDTQYF	TGTGCCAGCAGTGACGGGACAGGGTCCACAGATACGCAGTATTTT
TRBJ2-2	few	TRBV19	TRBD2	CASSSRAGVVVFF	TGTGCCAGTAGTTCCCGCGCGGGGGTGGTGGTGTTTTTT
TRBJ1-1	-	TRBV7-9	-	CASSSGVETEAFF	TGTGCCAGCAGCTCAGGGGTTGAAACTGAAGCTTTCTTT
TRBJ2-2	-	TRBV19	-	CASSIEGPGELFF	TGTGCCAGTAGTATAGAAGGGCCCGGGGAGCTGTTTTTT
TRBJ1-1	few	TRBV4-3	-	CASSQAGSPDTEAFF	TGCGCCAGCAGCCAAGCGGGGAGCCCGGACACTGAAGCTTTCTTT
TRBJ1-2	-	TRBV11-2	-	CASSLVQEIYGYTF	TGTGCCAGCAGCTTAGTGCAGGAGATTTATGGCTACACCTTC
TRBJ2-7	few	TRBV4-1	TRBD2	CASSQSVAGAFYEQYF	TGCGCCAGCAGCCAGTCTGTAGCGGGGGCCTTCTACGAGCAGTACTTC
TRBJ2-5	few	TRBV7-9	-	CASSLAGALKTQYF	TGTGCCAGCAGCTTAGCCGGTGCCCTGAAGACCCAGTACTTC
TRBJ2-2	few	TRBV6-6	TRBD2	CASSYSAVLARRTGELFF	TGTGCCAGCAGTTACTCCGCCGTACTAGCGCGGCGGACCGGGGAGCTGTTTTTT
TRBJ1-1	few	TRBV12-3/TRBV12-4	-	CASRSGNAEAFF	TGTGCCAGCAGATCGGGGAACGCTGAAGCTTTCTTT
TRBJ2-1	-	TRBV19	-	CASRAPGGRQFF	TGTGCCAGCCGCGCCCCTGGGGGTCGGCAGTTCTTC
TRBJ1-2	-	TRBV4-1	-	CASSQEGQRVAYGYTF	TGCGCCAGCAGCCAAGAAGGACAGCGGGTAGCCTATGGCTACACCTTC
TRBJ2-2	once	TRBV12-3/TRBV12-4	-	CATEGGGLGTANTGELFF	TGTGCCACCGAAGGGGGGGGGTTGGGAACAGCGAACACCGGGGAGCTGTTTTTT
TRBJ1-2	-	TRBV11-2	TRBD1	CASSSRTGYGYTF	TGTGCCAGCAGCTCACGGACAGGCTATGGCTACACCTTC
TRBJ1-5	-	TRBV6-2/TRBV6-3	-	CASARRGNQPQHF	TGTGCCAGTGCCCGGAGGGGCAATCAGCCCCAGCATTTT
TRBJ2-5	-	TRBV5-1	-	CASRDDRGGETQYF	TGCGCCAGCAGGGACGACAGGGGAGGGGAGACCCAGTACTTC
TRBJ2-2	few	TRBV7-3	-	CASRPPGDSGELFF	TGTGCCAGCAGACCTCCTGGGGACTCCGGGGAGCTGTTTTTT
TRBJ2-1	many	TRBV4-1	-	CASSPGLYNEQFF	TGCGCCAGCAGCCCCGGGCTTTACAATGAGCAGTTCTTC
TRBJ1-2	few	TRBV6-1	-	CASSTKTGANYGYTF	TGTGCCAGCAGCACCAAGACAGGAGCTAACTATGGCTACACCTTC
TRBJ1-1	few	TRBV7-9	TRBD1	CASSPRQGAIEAFF	TGTGCCAGCAGCCCTAGACAGGGGGCAATTGAAGCTTTCTTT
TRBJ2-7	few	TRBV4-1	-	CASSQVVGDYEQYF	TGCGCCAGCAGCCAAGTAGTGGGGGACTACGAGCAGTACTTC
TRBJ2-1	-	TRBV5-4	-	CASSLGGFAYNEQFF	TGTGCCAGCAGCTTGGGGGGCTTCGCCTACAATGAGCAGTTCTTC
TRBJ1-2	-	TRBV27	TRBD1	CASSPTGGGYTF	TGTGCCAGCAGTCCAACAGGGGGAGGCTACACCTTC
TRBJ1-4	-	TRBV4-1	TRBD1	CASSIQGEGEKLFF	TGCGCCAGCAGTATACAGGGGGAGGGTGAAAAACTGTTTTTT
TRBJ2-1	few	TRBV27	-	CASSSSYRAVSHEQFF	TGTGCCAGCAGTTCGTCGTACAGGGCAGTTTCGCATGAGCAGTTCTTC
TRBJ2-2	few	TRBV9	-	CASSVSPGELFF	TGTGCCAGCAGCGTCAGCCCCGGGGAGCTGTTTTTT
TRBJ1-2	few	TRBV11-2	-	CASSLMVTDYGYTF	TGTGCCAGCAGCTTAATGGTGACCGACTATGGCTACACCTTC
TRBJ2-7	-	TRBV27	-	CASRGQDSYEQYF	TGTGCCAGCAGGGGCCAGGACTCCTACGAGCAGTACTTC
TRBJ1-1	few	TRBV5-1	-	CASTRGTEAFF	TGCGCCAGCACTAGGGGCACTGAAGCTTTCTTT
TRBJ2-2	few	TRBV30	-	CAWSLISNTGELFF	TGTGCCTGGAGCCTTATATCGAACACCGGGGAGCTGTTTTTT
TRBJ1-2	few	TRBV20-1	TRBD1	CSARGRGRLNGYTF	TGCAGTGCTAGGGGCAGGGGGCGTCTGAATGGCTACACCTTC
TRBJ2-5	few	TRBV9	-	CASSVRGAETQYF	TGTGCCAGCAGCGTAAGGGGGGCAGAGACCCAGTACTTC
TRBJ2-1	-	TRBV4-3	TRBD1	CASSQTRTGTDNEQFF	TGCGCCAGCAGCCAAACCCGGACAGGGACGGACAATGAGCAGTTCTTC
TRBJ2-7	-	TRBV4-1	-	CASSQVVADSYEQYF	TGCGCCAGCAGCCAGGTAGTAGCCGACTCCTACGAGCAGTACTTC
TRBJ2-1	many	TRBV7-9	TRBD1	CASSLLTGLNEQFF	TGTGCCAGCAGCCTACTGACAGGGCTCAATGAGCAGTTCTTC
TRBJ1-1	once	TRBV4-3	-	CASSEQGSGEAFF	TGCGCCAGCAGCGAACAGGGTTCGGGGGAAGCTTTCTTT